This T cell receptor (beta chain) is from a study of glioma-infiltrating T cells. The iRepertoire nested amplicon-rescue multiplex PCR amplified TCR alpha and beta CDR3s from RNA. TCRdb re-derived calls from the multiplex PCR reads in MiXCR, one entry per CDR3 protein. Here the sample spans 300,000 to 450,000 distinct CDR3 sequences, around 45% being singletons. From germline, CDR1 is MDHEN and CDR2 SYDVKM. J lost 8 bases, V lost 5 bases, and 5 bases had no gene match. The length of the CDR3 is 12 residues. The chain joins TRBV28 to TRBJ1-2, with TRBD1 matching over 7 bases. Sequenced sample: glioma tissue, nonneoplastic brain tissue, or PBMCs (not recorded which). The sequence came from a human donor with low-grade glioma or glioblastoma, undergoing nonglioma brain surgery, or in good health (not recorded which). The CDR3, as DNA: TGTGCCAGCAGTCACAGGGGAAGGGGCTACACCTTC. Translating it yields CASSHRGRGYTF.